The 10 T cell receptor beta chains given below trace back to one sample, sequenced in a study of metastatic and nonmetastatic thyroid tumors. No patient had received any treatment before thyroid surgery. TCRdb reprocessed the PCR reads using MiXCR. The profile shows roughly 75,000 clones, around an eighth of them singletons. Sequenced input: tumor tissue. These receptors all stem from a female donor with papillary thyroid cancer or a benign thyroid nodule (not recorded which). Some clones in this sample may be carry-over from other donors' samples.

Many counts were recorded for this clone. V usage is TRBV20-1 and J usage is TRBJ2-1; 8 bases match TRBD2. The CDR3 is 15 residues long. V lost 3 bases, J lost 5 bases, and 9 bases stayed unmatched. The V gene's germline CDR1 is DFQATT and CDR2 SNEGSKA (reference sequence). The CDR3 is CSASPGGFLDNEQFF. CDR3 bases: TGCAGTGCTAGCCCGGGGGGGTTTCTTGACAATGAGCAGTTCTTC.

This chain joins TRBV6-4 and TRBJ2-7; TRBD2 is a possible D gene (6 bases). Trimming stripped 7 bases from V and 1 base from J, with 8 bases between. Germline lookup yields CDR1 MRHNA and CDR2 SNTAGT. There are 12 residues in the CDR3. The CDR3 DNA reads TGTGCCAGCATGGGGGGTTCCTACGAGCAGTACTTC. Protein product: CASMGGSYEQYF.

About this clone: It may be a read error: a sequence one base away is much more abundant. This rearrangement joins TRBV2 to TRBJ2-7, with D perhaps being TRBD1 or TRBD2 (6 bases each). Trimming cost V 9 bases and J 2 bases, with 14 bases left between them. Germline lookup yields CDR1 SNHLY and CDR2 FYNNEI. The CDR3 consists of 13 residues. CDR3: CARHGGRPYEQYF. The CDR3 coding sequence is TGTGCCAGACACGGGGGCAGGCCCTACGAGCAGTACTTC.

This clone was counted at least ten times. The rearrangement joins TRBV4-1 to TRBJ2-2; D gene unclear. Trimming took 4 bases from V and 4 from J, leaving 7 bases between them. This CDR3 spans 13 amino acids. Per germline, CDR1 MGHRA and CDR2 YSYEKL. The CDR3 DNA reads as TGCGCCAGCAGCCTTATGGCCACCGGGGAGCTGTTTTTT. Amino acids: CASSLMATGELFF.

This clone occurred many times. The J gene is TRBJ1-2, the V gene TRBV5-4, with 9 bases matching TRBD1. Trimming removed 4 bases from V and 5 bases from J; junction bases left unmatched: 9. The CDR3 runs to 15 residues. In germline, CDR1 is SGHNT, CDR2 YYREEE (reference sequence). The CDR3 DNA sequence: TGTGCCAGCAGCCACAACAGGGGGCAGGCGTATGGCTACACCTTC. Protein: CASSHNRGQAYGYTF.

The sample holds many counts of this clone. The chain combines TRBV27 with TRBJ2-5; D not certain. This CDR3 spans 14 amino acids. CDR1 MNHEY and CDR2 SMNVEV come from the germline V gene (reference sequence). V was clipped by 2 bases and J by 2 bases, with 9 bases between them. The DNA of the CDR3 is TGTGCCAGCAGTTTAGTGGGATCGCAAGAGACCCAGTACTTC. This encodes CASSLVGSQETQYF.

This clone was picked up many times. The chain combines TRBV7-9 with TRBJ2-7; 7 nucleotides match TRBD1. Looked up from germline, CDR1 is SEHNR and CDR2 is FQNEAQ (reference sequence). The V segment lost 6 bases and the J segment 3 bases; nucleotides outside the gene matches: 11. The CDR3 is made up of 15 amino acids. CDR3 bases: TGTGCCAGCAGACCCCCCCCGGGACAGCTCTACGAGCAGTACTTC. This translates into CASRPPPGQLYEQYF.

This clone was counted only a few times. The V gene is TRBV2, the J gene TRBJ2-1, with D tentatively TRBD1 or TRBD2 (5 bases each). Trimming took 1 base from V and 14 from J, leaving 15 bases between them. Germline lookup yields CDR1 SNHLY and CDR2 FYNNEI. This CDR3 has 13 amino acids. CDR3 sequence reads: CASSEGSSGRKFF. CDR3 DNA: TGTGCCAGCAGTGAAGGGTCCTCAGGGAGAAAGTTCTTC.

The table lists this clone with many counts. The chain uses TRBV25-1 and TRBJ2-5, with unresolved D. V was trimmed by 2 bases and J by 3 bases, leaving 13 bases between them. The V gene's germline CDR1 is MGHDK and CDR2 SYGVNS. The CDR3 consists of 15 residues. CDR3 bases: TGTGCCAGCAGTGAAGGAGACATAGGGAAAGAGACCCAGTACTTC. It is translated as CASSEGDIGKETQYF.

Only a few counts were recorded for this clone. This clone may be a read error of a much larger clone one base away. This sequence joins TRBV20-1 and TRBJ2-1, with 9 bases identical to TRBD2. The CDR3 sequence is 13 residues long. Germline loops: CDR1 DFQATT, CDR2 SNEGSKA (reference sequence). Unmatched junction bases numbered 12, after V lost 3 bases and J lost 15 bases. The CDR3 DNA reads as TGCAGTGCTAGCCCGAACATAGCGGGAGCGGGGTTCTTC. This translates into CSASPNIAGAGFF.